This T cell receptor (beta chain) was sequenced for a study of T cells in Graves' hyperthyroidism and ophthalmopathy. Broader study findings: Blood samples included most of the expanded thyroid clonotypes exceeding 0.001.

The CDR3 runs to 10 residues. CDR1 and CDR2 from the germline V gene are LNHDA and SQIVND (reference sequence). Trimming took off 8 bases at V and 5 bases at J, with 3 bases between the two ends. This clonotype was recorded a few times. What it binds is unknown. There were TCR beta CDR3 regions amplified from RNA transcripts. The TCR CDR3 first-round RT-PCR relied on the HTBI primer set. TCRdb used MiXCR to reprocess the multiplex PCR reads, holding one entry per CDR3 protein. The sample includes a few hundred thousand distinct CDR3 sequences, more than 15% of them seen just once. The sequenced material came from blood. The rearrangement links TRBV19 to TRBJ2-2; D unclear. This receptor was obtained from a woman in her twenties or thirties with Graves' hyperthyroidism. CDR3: CASLTGELFF. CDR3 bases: TGTGCCAGTTTAACCGGGGAGCTGTTTTTT.